Listed below are T cell receptor beta chains from one sample, sequenced in a study of identical twins. MiXCR, applied by TCRdb to the 5' RACE reads, yields one record per CDR3 protein. The table lists about 450,000 distinct CDR3 sequences, less than 20% of them singletons. The sequenced sample consisted of naive T cells sorted from blood. These receptors all come from a middle-aged man in good health. The CDR3 runs from the conserved cysteine through the conserved F or W. Fields, in order: clone size, V gene, D gene, J gene, CDR3 DNA, CDR3 protein. D genes are given only for firm matches. Clone size is stated in some rows and not others, as once, few, many or a class when expanded.

abundance: many
v_gene: TRBV20-1
d_gene: TRBD1
j_gene: TRBJ2-1
CDR3nt: TGCAGTGCTAGAGGGGGACAGGGCGATTTCAATGAGCAGTTCTTC
CDR3aa: CSARGGQGDFNEQFF

abundance: many
v_gene: TRBV7-2
d_gene: TRBD1
j_gene: TRBJ2-7
CDR3nt: TGTGCCAGCAGCTTGGCACAGGGGGACCGGGTCTACTCCTACGAGCAGTACTTC
CDR3aa: CASSLAQGDRVYSYEQYF

abundance: .
v_gene: TRBV28
d_gene: .
j_gene: TRBJ1-3
CDR3nt: TGTGCCAGCGGTAACAGGGTATATGGAAACACCATATATTTT
CDR3aa: CASGNRVYGNTIYF

abundance: .
v_gene: TRBV5-1
d_gene: .
j_gene: TRBJ2-1
CDR3nt: TGCGCCAGCAGCTCCACAGGGTACAATGAGCAGTTCTTC
CDR3aa: CASSSTGYNEQFF

abundance: few
v_gene: TRBV27
d_gene: TRBD2
j_gene: TRBJ2-7
CDR3nt: TGTGCCAGCAGAAAGACAGGGACTAGCGGGATCTACGAGCAGTACTTC
CDR3aa: CASRKTGTSGIYEQYF

abundance: few
v_gene: TRBV5-1
d_gene: TRBD1
j_gene: TRBJ2-5
CDR3nt: TGCGCCAGCAGTTGGGGAGACAGGGGACAAGAGACCCAGTACTTC
CDR3aa: CASSWGDRGQETQYF

abundance: .
v_gene: TRBV12-3/TRBV12-4
d_gene: TRBD1
j_gene: TRBJ2-2
CDR3nt: TGTGCCAGCAGCCTGGACAGGGTAGAATTTAGCGGGGAGCTGTTTTTT
CDR3aa: CASSLDRVEFSGELFF

abundance: few
v_gene: TRBV4-2
d_gene: .
j_gene: TRBJ2-5
CDR3nt: TGTGCCAGCAGCCCAGAGGTGGGTCAGATAGAGACCCAGTACTTC
CDR3aa: CASSPEVGQIETQYF

abundance: few
v_gene: TRBV5-1
d_gene: TRBD2
j_gene: TRBJ2-1
CDR3nt: TGCGCCAGCAGCTTGGCACGTAGCGGGACTCCAAGGAATGAGCAGTTCTTC
CDR3aa: CASSLARSGTPRNEQFF

abundance: .
v_gene: TRBV6-5
d_gene: .
j_gene: TRBJ1-2
CDR3nt: TGTGCCAGCAGTTACCGGGGATACTATGGCTACACCTTC
CDR3aa: CASSYRGYYGYTF

abundance: few
v_gene: TRBV6-4
d_gene: .
j_gene: TRBJ2-5
CDR3nt: TGTGCCAGCGGCCGGGCGGAGAACCAAGAGACCCAGTACTTC
CDR3aa: CASGRAENQETQYF

abundance: .
v_gene: TRBV10-3
d_gene: TRBD1
j_gene: TRBJ1-6
CDR3nt: TGTGCCATCTCCGGGACAGGGAATTCACCCCTCCACTTT
CDR3aa: CAISGTGNSPLHF

abundance: many
v_gene: TRBV20-1
d_gene: .
j_gene: TRBJ2-3
CDR3nt: TGCAGTGCTGGCGATCGAATTCCAGGGCCAGAGTATTTT
CDR3aa: CSAGDRIPGPEYF

abundance: many
v_gene: TRBV3-1
d_gene: TRBD1
j_gene: TRBJ1-1
CDR3nt: TGTGCCAGCAGTCCACAGGGGCAGAACACTGAAGCTTTCTTT
CDR3aa: CASSPQGQNTEAFF

abundance: many
v_gene: TRBV5-1
d_gene: .
j_gene: TRBJ2-1
CDR3nt: TGCGCCAGCAGCTCACAAGGAAACAATGAGCAGTTCTTC
CDR3aa: CASSSQGNNEQFF

abundance: many
v_gene: TRBV12-3/TRBV12-4
d_gene: .
j_gene: TRBJ2-1
CDR3nt: TGTGCCAGCAGGGGGGATTCCTACAATGAGCAGTTCTTC
CDR3aa: CASRGDSYNEQFF

abundance: .
v_gene: TRBV18
d_gene: TRBD2
j_gene: TRBJ2-7
CDR3nt: TGTGCCAGCTCACCTATCCTCCCGCGGGGGGGAAAATCCGAGCAGTACTTC
CDR3aa: CASSPILPRGGKSEQYF

abundance: .
v_gene: TRBV4-3
d_gene: .
j_gene: TRBJ2-6
CDR3nt: TGCGCCAGCAGCCAAGGTTATCGCTCTGGGGCCAACGTCCTGACTTTC
CDR3aa: CASSQGYRSGANVLTF

abundance: few
v_gene: TRBV6-5
d_gene: TRBD1
j_gene: TRBJ2-2
CDR3nt: TGTGCCAGCAGTTACTCGACAGGGTTTAACACCGGGGAGCTGTTTTTT
CDR3aa: CASSYSTGFNTGELFF

abundance: many
v_gene: TRBV7-9
d_gene: .
j_gene: TRBJ2-5
CDR3nt: TGTGCCAGCAGCTTAAGCGGAGGGAAGACCCAGTACTTC
CDR3aa: CASSLSGGKTQYF

abundance: many
v_gene: TRBV9
d_gene: .
j_gene: TRBJ2-2
CDR3nt: TGTGCCAGCAGCGTAGGGGGTACCGGGGAGCTGTTTTTT
CDR3aa: CASSVGGTGELFF

abundance: many
v_gene: TRBV5-1
d_gene: .
j_gene: TRBJ1-6
CDR3nt: TGCGCCAGCAGCCCTCGTGGGACGGATAATTCACCCCTCCACTTT
CDR3aa: CASSPRGTDNSPLHF

abundance: .
v_gene: TRBV12-3/TRBV12-4
d_gene: .
j_gene: TRBJ2-7
CDR3nt: TGTGCCAGCAGTTCCCTGGGGGCAGGGGCCCCCTACGAGCAGTACTTC
CDR3aa: CASSSLGAGAPYEQYF

abundance: many
v_gene: TRBV4-3
d_gene: .
j_gene: TRBJ1-2
CDR3nt: TGCGCCAGCAGCCTGGGACGGCAGACTAACTATGGCTACACCTTC
CDR3aa: CASSLGRQTNYGYTF

abundance: many
v_gene: TRBV11-2
d_gene: TRBD2
j_gene: TRBJ2-7
CDR3nt: TGTGCCAGCAGCTCGAGGGGTAGCGGGAGACGTAGTTCCTACGAGCAGTACTTC
CDR3aa: CASSSRGSGRRSSYEQYF

abundance: few
v_gene: TRBV20-1
d_gene: .
j_gene: TRBJ1-5
CDR3nt: TGCAGTGCTAGACGGGAAGGTGGTAATCAGCCCCAGCATTTT
CDR3aa: CSARREGGNQPQHF

abundance: .
v_gene: TRBV4-2
d_gene: TRBD1
j_gene: TRBJ2-2
CDR3nt: TGTGCCAGCAGCCAAGTTACAGAGACAGGGGGAGGGAGCACCGGGGAGCTGTTTTTT
CDR3aa: CASSQVTETGGGSTGELFF

abundance: .
v_gene: TRBV10-3
d_gene: TRBD1
j_gene: TRBJ1-2
CDR3nt: TGTGCCATCAGTGAGAACCAGGGGGCGGGTGGCTACACCTTC
CDR3aa: CAISENQGAGGYTF

abundance: .
v_gene: TRBV6-1
d_gene: TRBD1
j_gene: TRBJ1-1
CDR3nt: TGTGCCAGCAGGGTGGGACAGACGAACACTGAAGCTTTCTTT
CDR3aa: CASRVGQTNTEAFF

abundance: few
v_gene: TRBV6-1
d_gene: .
j_gene: TRBJ1-4
CDR3nt: TGTGCCAGCAGTGGACATCGAGAGGAAAAACTGTTTTTT
CDR3aa: CASSGHREEKLFF

abundance: many
v_gene: TRBV6-1
d_gene: TRBD1
j_gene: TRBJ2-2
CDR3nt: TGTGCCAGCAGTCAAACAGGGGGGAGGAGAACCGGGGAGCTGTTTTTT
CDR3aa: CASSQTGGRRTGELFF

abundance: few
v_gene: TRBV5-5
d_gene: .
j_gene: TRBJ2-1
CDR3nt: TGTGCCAGCAGTCGCCGATACTTGGCCCCTGGCAATGAGCAGTTCTTC
CDR3aa: CASSRRYLAPGNEQFF

abundance: .
v_gene: TRBV10-3
d_gene: TRBD1
j_gene: TRBJ1-1
CDR3nt: TGTGCCATCAGTGCAGAGGACAGGGGGCTTGGTGAAGCTTTCTTT
CDR3aa: CAISAEDRGLGEAFF

abundance: .
v_gene: TRBV10-3
d_gene: TRBD1
j_gene: TRBJ2-7
CDR3nt: TGTGCCATCAGTGAAAGGACAGGGAACCTTGATTACGAGCAGTACTTC
CDR3aa: CAISERTGNLDYEQYF

abundance: many
v_gene: TRBV4-3
d_gene: TRBD1
j_gene: TRBJ1-2
CDR3nt: TGCGCCAGCAGCCAAGTGGAGACAGGGAGGTACTATGGCTACACCTTC
CDR3aa: CASSQVETGRYYGYTF

abundance: .
v_gene: TRBV9
d_gene: .
j_gene: TRBJ1-5
CDR3nt: TGTGCCAGCAGCCAAGGGGAGCGTCAGCCCCAGCATTTT
CDR3aa: CASSQGERQPQHF

abundance: .
v_gene: TRBV5-1
d_gene: .
j_gene: TRBJ2-7
CDR3nt: TGCGCCAGCAGCCTCGGGACCGGGTCCTCCTCTTTGGGGCAGTACTTC
CDR3aa: CASSLGTGSSSLGQYF

abundance: many
v_gene: TRBV20-1
d_gene: TRBD1
j_gene: TRBJ2-1
CDR3nt: TGCAGTGCCAGGAACAGGGGCGGCGGTTACAATGAGCAGTTCTTC
CDR3aa: CSARNRGGGYNEQFF

abundance: many
v_gene: TRBV7-2
d_gene: TRBD1
j_gene: TRBJ2-1
CDR3nt: TGTGCCAGCAGCCCGGACAGGGCTCTGTACAATGAGCAGTTCTTC
CDR3aa: CASSPDRALYNEQFF

abundance: many
v_gene: TRBV12-3/TRBV12-4
d_gene: .
j_gene: TRBJ2-1
CDR3nt: TGTGCCAGCAGTTTAACCCGACAAGACAATGAGCAGTTCTTC
CDR3aa: CASSLTRQDNEQFF

abundance: many
v_gene: TRBV5-1
d_gene: .
j_gene: TRBJ2-3
CDR3nt: TGCGCCAGCAGCCTCAGTAGGGCTAGCACAGATACGCAGTATTTT
CDR3aa: CASSLSRASTDTQYF

abundance: few
v_gene: TRBV7-2
d_gene: .
j_gene: TRBJ2-1
CDR3nt: TGTGCCAGCAGCTTAGACGCGGGAAGCTCCTACAATGAGCAGTTCTTC
CDR3aa: CASSLDAGSSYNEQFF

abundance: few
v_gene: TRBV7-9
d_gene: .
j_gene: TRBJ1-2
CDR3nt: TGTGCCAGCAGCTCCTTTATCTGGGGCTCCTCAGGGTATGGCTACACCTTC
CDR3aa: CASSSFIWGSSGYGYTF

abundance: few
v_gene: TRBV20-1
d_gene: .
j_gene: TRBJ2-3
CDR3nt: TGCAGTGCCCCTGCCTCCGGGGAGAATACGCAGTATTTT
CDR3aa: CSAPASGENTQYF

abundance: few
v_gene: TRBV6-2/TRBV6-3
d_gene: TRBD1
j_gene: TRBJ1-5
CDR3nt: TGTGCCAGCAGGACAGGGGACTATAGCAATCAGCCCCAGCATTTT
CDR3aa: CASRTGDYSNQPQHF

abundance: .
v_gene: TRBV4-2
d_gene: .
j_gene: TRBJ2-7
CDR3nt: TGTGCCAGCAGCCCGCATGCGGCGGCGGTCTACGAGCAGTACTTC
CDR3aa: CASSPHAAAVYEQYF

abundance: many
v_gene: TRBV18
d_gene: TRBD1
j_gene: TRBJ2-1
CDR3nt: TGTGCCAGCTCACGACTCCGGGACAGATTTTCCAATGAGCAGTTCTTC
CDR3aa: CASSRLRDRFSNEQFF

abundance: .
v_gene: TRBV20-1
d_gene: .
j_gene: TRBJ2-6
CDR3nt: TGCAGTGCTAGAGAGATAGGGGGGTACAACGTCCTGACTTTC
CDR3aa: CSAREIGGYNVLTF

abundance: many
v_gene: TRBV12-3/TRBV12-4
d_gene: .
j_gene: TRBJ2-5
CDR3nt: TGTGCCAGCAGCGAATCTTTAAATGGAGGGCAAGAGACCCAGTACTTC
CDR3aa: CASSESLNGGQETQYF

abundance: few
v_gene: TRBV6-2/TRBV6-3
d_gene: TRBD2
j_gene: TRBJ2-3
CDR3nt: TGTGCCAGCAGTTACTTGTCGCGGGGGGTTGCGGATACGCAGTATTTT
CDR3aa: CASSYLSRGVADTQYF

abundance: few
v_gene: TRBV27
d_gene: .
j_gene: TRBJ2-5
CDR3nt: TGTGCCAGCAGGTCCCTAGAGACCCAGTACTTC
CDR3aa: CASRSLETQYF

abundance: .
v_gene: TRBV2
d_gene: TRBD1
j_gene: TRBJ2-7
CDR3nt: TGTGCCAGCAGTGAAGCGGGGACAGGCAGGGGGGAGCAGTACTTC
CDR3aa: CASSEAGTGRGEQYF

abundance: many
v_gene: TRBV7-2
d_gene: TRBD1
j_gene: TRBJ2-3
CDR3nt: TGTGCCAGCAGCCCTGGACAGGCCAGAGATACGCAGTATTTT
CDR3aa: CASSPGQARDTQYF

abundance: many
v_gene: TRBV24-1
d_gene: TRBD2
j_gene: TRBJ2-1
CDR3nt: TGTGCCACCAGTGATTTCGTCGCGGGGGATAACAATGAGCAGTTCTTC
CDR3aa: CATSDFVAGDNNEQFF

abundance: once
v_gene: TRBV20-1
d_gene: .
j_gene: TRBJ2-1
CDR3nt: TGCAGTGCTAGAACCGGGACCTACTCCTACAATGAGCAGTTCTTC
CDR3aa: CSARTGTYSYNEQFF

abundance: many
v_gene: TRBV5-1
d_gene: .
j_gene: TRBJ2-5
CDR3nt: TGCGCCAGCAGCTTGGACGGCCCCGGGGCCCAGTACTTC
CDR3aa: CASSLDGPGAQYF